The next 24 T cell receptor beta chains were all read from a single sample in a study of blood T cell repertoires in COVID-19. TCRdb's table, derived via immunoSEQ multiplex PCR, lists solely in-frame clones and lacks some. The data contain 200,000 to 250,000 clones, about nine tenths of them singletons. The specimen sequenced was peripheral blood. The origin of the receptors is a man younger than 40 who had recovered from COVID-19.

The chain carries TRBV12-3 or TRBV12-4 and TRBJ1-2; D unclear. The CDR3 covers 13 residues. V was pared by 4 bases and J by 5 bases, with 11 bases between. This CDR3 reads CASSWGEEYGYTF. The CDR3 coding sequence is TGTGCCAGCAGTTGGGGAGAGGAGTATGGCTACACCTTC.

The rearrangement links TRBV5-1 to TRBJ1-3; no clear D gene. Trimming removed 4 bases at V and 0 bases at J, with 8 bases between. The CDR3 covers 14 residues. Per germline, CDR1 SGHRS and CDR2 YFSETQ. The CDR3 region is CASSIADSGNTIYF. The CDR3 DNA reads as TGCGCCAGCAGCATCGCAGACTCTGGAAACACCATATATTTT.

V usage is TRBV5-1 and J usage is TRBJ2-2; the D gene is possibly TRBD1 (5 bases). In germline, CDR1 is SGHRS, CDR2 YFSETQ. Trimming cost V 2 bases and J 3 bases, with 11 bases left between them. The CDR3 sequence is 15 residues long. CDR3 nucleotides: TGCGCCAGCAGCTTTGGAGACAGATACACCGGGGAGCTGTTTTTT. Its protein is CASSFGDRYTGELFF.

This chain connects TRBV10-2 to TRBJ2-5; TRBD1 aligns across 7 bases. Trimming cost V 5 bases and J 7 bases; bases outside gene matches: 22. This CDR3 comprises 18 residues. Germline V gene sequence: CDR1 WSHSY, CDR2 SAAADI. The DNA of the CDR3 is TGCGCCAGCAGTCTGATCCTGCGGACAGGCGAAAAAATACGGACCCAGTACTTC. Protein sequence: CASSLILRTGEKIRTQYF.

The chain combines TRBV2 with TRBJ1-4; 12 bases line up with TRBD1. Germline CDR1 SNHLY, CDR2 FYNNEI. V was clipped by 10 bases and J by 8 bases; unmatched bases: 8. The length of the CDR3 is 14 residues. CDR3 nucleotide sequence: TGTGCCACCGGGAGGGACAGGGGGCACGAAAAACTGTTTTTT. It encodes CATGRDRGHEKLFF.

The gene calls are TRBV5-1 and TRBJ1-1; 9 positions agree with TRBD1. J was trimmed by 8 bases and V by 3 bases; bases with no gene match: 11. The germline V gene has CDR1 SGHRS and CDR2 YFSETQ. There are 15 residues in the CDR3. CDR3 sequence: CASSSGDREVEEAFF. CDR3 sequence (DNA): TGCGCCAGCAGCTCGGGGGACAGGGAAGTTGAGGAAGCTTTCTTT.

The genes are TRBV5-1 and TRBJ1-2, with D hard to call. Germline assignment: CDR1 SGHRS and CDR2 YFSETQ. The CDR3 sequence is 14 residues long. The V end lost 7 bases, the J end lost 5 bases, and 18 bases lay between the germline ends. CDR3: CASGPTPTGYGYTF. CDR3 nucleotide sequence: TGCGCCAGCGGCCCGACACCAACGGGGTATGGCTACACCTTC. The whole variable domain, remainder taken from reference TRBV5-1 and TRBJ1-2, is KAGVTQTPRYLIKTRGQQVTLSCSPISGHRSVSWYQQTPGQGLQFLFEYFSETQRNKGNFPGRFSGRQFSNSRSEMNVSTLELGDSALYLCASGPTPTGYGYTFGSGTRLTVV.

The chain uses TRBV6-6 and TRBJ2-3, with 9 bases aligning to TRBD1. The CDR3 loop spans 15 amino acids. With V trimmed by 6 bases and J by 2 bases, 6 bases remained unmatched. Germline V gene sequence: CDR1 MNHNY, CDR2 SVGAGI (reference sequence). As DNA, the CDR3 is TGTGCCAGCAGGTTACAGGGGGCTCTCACAGATACGCAGTATTTT. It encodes CASRLQGALTDTQYF.

DNA of the CDR3: TGTGCCAGCAGTGAAAACCCAATCAGCCAAGAGACCCAGTACTTC. It encodes CASSENPISQETQYF. This chain connects TRBV6-1 to TRBJ2-5, with D hard to call. Trimming left V 2 bases short and J 1 base short, with 11 bases between. Germline CDR1 reads MNHNS; CDR2 reads SASEGT. The CDR3 sequence is 15 residues long.

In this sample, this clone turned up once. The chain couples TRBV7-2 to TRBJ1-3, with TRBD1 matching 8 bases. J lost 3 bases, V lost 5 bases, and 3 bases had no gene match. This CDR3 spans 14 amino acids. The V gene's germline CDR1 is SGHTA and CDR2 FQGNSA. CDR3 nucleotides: TGTGCCAGCAGCCCAACAGGGGGTGGAAACACCATATATTTT. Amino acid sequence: CASSPTGGGNTIYF. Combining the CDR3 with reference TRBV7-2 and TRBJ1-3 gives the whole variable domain GAGVSQSPSNKVTEKGKDVELRCDPISGHTALYWYRQSLGQGLEFLIYFQGNSAPDKSGLPSDRFSAERTGGSVSTLTIQRTQQEDSAVYLCASSPTGGGNTIYFGEGSWLTVV.

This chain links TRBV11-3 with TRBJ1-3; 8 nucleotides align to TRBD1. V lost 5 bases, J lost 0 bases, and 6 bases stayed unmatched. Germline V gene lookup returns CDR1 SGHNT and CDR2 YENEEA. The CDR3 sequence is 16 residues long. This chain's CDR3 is CASSPGQAISGNTIYF. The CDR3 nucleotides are TGTGCCAGCAGCCCGGGACAGGCCATCTCTGGAAACACCATATATTTT. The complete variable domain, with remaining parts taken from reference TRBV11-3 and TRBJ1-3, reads EAGVVQSPRYKIIEKKQPVAFWCNPISGHNTLYWYLQNLGQGPELLIRYENEEAVDDSQLPKDRFSAERLKGVDSTLKIQPAELGDSAVYLCASSPGQAISGNTIYFGEGSWLTVV.

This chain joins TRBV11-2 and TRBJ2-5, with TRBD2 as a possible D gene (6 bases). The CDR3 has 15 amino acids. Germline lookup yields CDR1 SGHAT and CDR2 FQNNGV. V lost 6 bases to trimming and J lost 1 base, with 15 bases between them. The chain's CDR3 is CASRPGAGIQETQYF. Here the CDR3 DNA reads TGTGCCAGCAGACCTGGCGCGGGGATCCAAGAGACCCAGTACTTC. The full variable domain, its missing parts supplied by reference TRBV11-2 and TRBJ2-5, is EAGVAQSPRYKIIEKRQSVAFWCNPISGHATLYWYQQILGQGPKLLIQFQNNGVVDDSQLPKDRFSAERLKGVDSTLKIQPAKLEDSAVYLCASRPGAGIQETQYFGPGTRLLVL.

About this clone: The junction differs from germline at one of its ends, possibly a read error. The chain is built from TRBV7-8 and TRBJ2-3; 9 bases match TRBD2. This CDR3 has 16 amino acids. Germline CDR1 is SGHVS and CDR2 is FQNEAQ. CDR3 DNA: TGTGCCAGCAGCCTAGCTACGGGACTAGCATCCGATACGCAGTATTTT. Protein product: CASSLATGLASDTQYF.

CDR3 loop: CSARGYGYTF. The CDR3 DNA is TGCAGTGCCCGGGGATATGGCTACACCTTC. The chain joins TRBV20-1 to TRBJ1-2; the D is unclear. The CDR3 consists of 10 residues. The germline gives CDR1 DFQATT, CDR2 SNEGSKA (reference sequence). Trimming pared 6 bases from V and 5 bases from J, leaving 7 bases between.

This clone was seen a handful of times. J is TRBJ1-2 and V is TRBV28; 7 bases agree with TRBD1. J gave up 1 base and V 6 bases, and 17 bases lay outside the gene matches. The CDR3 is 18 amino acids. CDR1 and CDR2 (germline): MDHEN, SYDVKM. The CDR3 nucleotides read TGTGCCAGCAGCAACCTTAGACAGGGCCCCGACCTTAACTATGGCTACACCTTC. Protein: CASSNLRQGPDLNYGYTF.

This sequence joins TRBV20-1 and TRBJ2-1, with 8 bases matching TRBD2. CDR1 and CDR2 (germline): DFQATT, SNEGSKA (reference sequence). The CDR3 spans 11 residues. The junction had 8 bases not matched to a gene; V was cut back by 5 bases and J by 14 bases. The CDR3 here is CSAGSGSRKFF. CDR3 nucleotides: TGCAGTGCTGGCAGCGGGAGTAGAAAGTTCTTC.

This chain's CDR3 is CASSQGTSGGDSGANVLTF. The CDR3 coding sequence is TGCGCCAGCAGCCAAGGGACTAGCGGGGGAGACTCTGGGGCCAACGTCCTGACTTTC. The chain couples TRBV4-1 to TRBJ2-6; 13 positions agree with TRBD2. The CDR3 has 19 residues. Germline V gene sequence: CDR1 MGHRA, CDR2 YSYEKL. V was pared by 1 base and J by 0 bases, with 3 bases of the junction left unmatched.

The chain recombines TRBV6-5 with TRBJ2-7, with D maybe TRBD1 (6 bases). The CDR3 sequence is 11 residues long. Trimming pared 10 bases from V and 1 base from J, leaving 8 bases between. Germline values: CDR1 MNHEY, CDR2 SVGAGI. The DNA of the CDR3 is TGTGCCACAGGACAGTCCTACGAGCAGTACTTC. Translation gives CATGQSYEQYF.

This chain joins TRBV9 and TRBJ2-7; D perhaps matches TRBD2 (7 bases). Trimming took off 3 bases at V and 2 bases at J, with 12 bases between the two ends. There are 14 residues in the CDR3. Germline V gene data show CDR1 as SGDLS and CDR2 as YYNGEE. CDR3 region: CASSGGGATYEQYF. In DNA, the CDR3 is TGTGCCAGCAGCGGAGGGGGGGCGACCTACGAGCAGTACTTC. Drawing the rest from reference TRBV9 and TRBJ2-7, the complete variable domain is DSGVTQTPKHLITATGQRVTLRCSPRSGDLSVYWYQQSLDQGLQFLIQYYNGEERAKGNILERFSAQQFPDLHSELNLSSLELGDSALYFCASSGGGATYEQYFGPGTRLTVT.

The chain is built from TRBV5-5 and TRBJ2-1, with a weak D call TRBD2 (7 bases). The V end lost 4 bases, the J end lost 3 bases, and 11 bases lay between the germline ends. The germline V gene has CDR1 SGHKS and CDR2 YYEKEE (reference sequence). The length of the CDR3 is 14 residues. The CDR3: CASSGGAFYNEQFF. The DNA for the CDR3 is TGTGCCAGCAGCGGGGGGGCCTTCTACAATGAGCAGTTCTTC.

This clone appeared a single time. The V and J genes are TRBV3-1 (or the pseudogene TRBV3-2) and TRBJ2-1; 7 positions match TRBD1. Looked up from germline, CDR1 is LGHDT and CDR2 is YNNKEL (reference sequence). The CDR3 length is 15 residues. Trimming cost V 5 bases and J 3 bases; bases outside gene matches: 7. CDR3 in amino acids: CASSYRQGCYNEQFF. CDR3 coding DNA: TGTGCCAGCAGCTACAGACAGGGCTGCTACAATGAGCAGTTCTTC.

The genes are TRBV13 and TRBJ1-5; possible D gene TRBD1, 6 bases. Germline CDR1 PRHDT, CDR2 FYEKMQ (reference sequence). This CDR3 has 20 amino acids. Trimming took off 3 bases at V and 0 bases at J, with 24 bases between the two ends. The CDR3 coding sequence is TGTGCCAGCAGCTTCAAAAGGCCTGCAACCGGGACAAGTAGCAATCAGCCCCAGCATTTT. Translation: CASSFKRPATGTSSNQPQHF.

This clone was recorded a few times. CDR3 amino acids: CASSSGGSQPQHF. Here the CDR3 DNA reads TGTGCCAGCAGCTCAGGGGGGAGTCAGCCCCAGCATTTT. V usage is TRBV5-4 and J usage is TRBJ1-5; 7 bases are shared with TRBD1. CDR3 length: 13 residues. The trim removed 3 bases at V and 6 bases at J, leaving 3 bases unmatched. CDR1 is SGHNT and CDR2 is YYREEE in the germline V gene (reference sequence).

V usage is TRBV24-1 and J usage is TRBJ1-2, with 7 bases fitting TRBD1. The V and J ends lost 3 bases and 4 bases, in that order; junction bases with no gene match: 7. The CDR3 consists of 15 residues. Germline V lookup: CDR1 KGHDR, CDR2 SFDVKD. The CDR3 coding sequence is TGTGCCACCAGTGATACGAAGACAGGGAGCTATGGCTACACCTTC. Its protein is CATSDTKTGSYGYTF.